Following are 27 T cell receptor beta chains from one sample sequenced in a study of T cells after yellow fever vaccination. From the 5' RACE reads, TCRdb called clonotypes with MiXCR, one entry per CDR3 protein. The table includes more than 200,000 distinct CDR3 sequences, about 3.9% detected once. The sample consisted of PBMCs, taken 15 days after the yellow fever booster vaccination. The receptors here all came from a man younger than 35 who received the YFV17D yellow fever vaccine.

This clonotype has a count of ten or more. The V and J genes are TRBV20-1 and TRBJ2-5; D unclear. Per germline, CDR1 DFQATT and CDR2 SNEGSKA (reference sequence). Between the trimmed V and J ends, which lost 3 bases and 1 base, there was a span of 6 bases. This CDR3 contains 12 residues. CDR3 sequence (DNA): TGCAGTGCTAGCCCCAGCCAAGAGACCCAGTACTTC. The encoded protein is CSASPSQETQYF.

This clonotype came up many times. This chain connects TRBV5-1 to TRBJ2-2; D tentatively reads TRBD1 or TRBD2 (5 bases each). The germline V gene has CDR1 SGHRS and CDR2 YFSETQ. The CDR3 length is 15 residues. Deletions cut 4 bases from V and 1 base from J, with 11 bases between. The CDR3 coding sequence is TGCGCCAGCAGCCAGGGACCGGGGAACACCGGGGAGCTGTTTTTT. Amino acids: CASSQGPGNTGELFF.

This clonotype has at least ten counts. The chain carries TRBV4-3 and TRBJ2-3; tentative D call: TRBD1 (5 bases). Trimming took 3 bases from V and 2 from J, leaving 9 bases between them. The CDR3 extends over 14 amino acids. Germline values: CDR1 LGHNA, CDR2 YSLEER. In DNA form, the CDR3 reads TGCGCCAGCAGCCAGGACATCGTCACAGATACGCAGTATTTT. Its translation is CASSQDIVTDTQYF.

This clonotype was counted at least ten times. The chain recombines TRBV29-1 with TRBJ2-7; possible D gene TRBD2, 6 bases. Trimming removed 3 bases at V and 4 bases at J, with 13 bases between. CDR1 is SQVTM and CDR2 is ANQGSEA in the germline V gene. The CDR3 runs 13 residues. Written as DNA, the CDR3 is TGCAGCGTTGAGACCGGGGAGGTTTACGAGCAGTACTTC. It translates to CSVETGEVYEQYF.

This clonotype was seen many times. The chain is built from TRBV20-1 and TRBJ2-7; TRBD2 matches at 7 bases. With V trimmed by 3 bases and J by 3 bases, 8 bases remained unmatched. Germline lookup yields CDR1 DFQATT and CDR2 SNEGSKA (reference sequence). This CDR3 region has 14 residues. The CDR3 DNA reads as TGCAGTGCTAGGGGGGGGAAACGCTTCTACGAGCAGTACGTC. The encoded protein is CSARGGKRFYEQYV.

This clonotype has just a few counts. V and J are TRBV12-3 or TRBV12-4 and TRBJ1-1, with TRBD1 matching 8 bases. The CDR3 covers 15 residues. J was trimmed by 3 bases and V by 5 bases; bases with no gene match: 8. This CDR3 is CASSLETGVHTEAFF. In DNA form, the CDR3 reads TGTGCCAGCAGTCTAGAGACAGGGGTGCACACTGAAGCTTTCTTT.

This clonotype was counted many times. This chain connects TRBV5-5 to TRBJ2-3; tentative D call: TRBD1 (7 bases). Germline CDR1 and CDR2: SGHKS and YYEKEE (reference sequence). This CDR3 contains 17 residues. Between the trimmed V and J ends, which lost 6 bases and 5 bases, there was a span of 25 bases. The CDR3 nucleotides read TGTGCCAGCACCTCAAAACAGGGGTCGGGGGCGAGAGATACGCAGTATTTT. Translation gives CASTSKQGSGARDTQYF.

This clonotype has just a few counts. The rearrangement joins TRBV7-9 to TRBJ1-1; no clear D gene. From germline, CDR1 is SEHNR and CDR2 FQNEAQ (reference sequence). V was clipped by 0 bases and J by 4 bases, with 3 bases between them. This CDR3 comprises 12 residues. CDR3 in DNA: TGTGCCAGCAGCTTAGCCCCCACTGAAGCTTTCTTT. Residues: CASSLAPTEAFF.

The rearrangement links TRBV6-5 to TRBJ1-1, with a weak D call TRBD1 (6 bases). The length of the CDR3 is 14 residues. The germline V gene encodes CDR1 MNHEY and CDR2 SVGAGI. V dropped 0 bases and J dropped 5 bases, with 10 bases sitting between them. Here the CDR3 DNA reads TGTGCCAGCAGTTACTCGGGGGGCAAGACTGAAGCTTTCTTT. This gives the protein CASSYSGGKTEAFF.

This clonotype was detected many times. The rearrangement uses TRBV7-2 and TRBJ1-1, with TRBD1 matching 9 bases. CDR3 length: 16 residues. V was pared by 4 bases and J by 5 bases, with 11 bases of the junction left unmatched. In germline, CDR1 is SGHTA, CDR2 FQGNSA. As DNA, the CDR3 is TGTGCCAGCAGCTCCTCTGAGACAGGGGGATTAACTGAAGCTTTCTTT. Protein sequence: CASSSSETGGLTEAFF. Using reference TRBV7-2 and TRBJ1-1 for the parts outside the CDR3, the full variable domain is GAGVSQSPSNKVTEKGKDVELRCDPISGHTALYWYRQSLGQGLEFLIYFQGNSAPDKSGLPSDRFSAERTGGSVSTLTIQRTQQEDSAVYLCASSSSETGGLTEAFFGQGTRLTVV.

Many counts were recorded for this clonotype. V is TRBV4-1 and J is TRBJ2-5; D gene ambiguous. V was pared by 0 bases and J by 4 bases, with 0 bases between. The CDR3 extends over 11 amino acids. The germline V gene has CDR1 MGHRA and CDR2 YSYEKL. The CDR3 DNA reads TGCGCCAGCAGCCAAGAAGAGACCCAGTACTTC. Translating it yields CASSQEETQYF.

This clonotype was observed at least ten times. This chain links TRBV29-1 with TRBJ1-1; D might be TRBD1 (5 bases). The CDR3 has 12 residues. Trimming pared 2 bases from V and 5 bases from J, leaving 9 bases between. CDR1 and CDR2 from the germline V gene are SQVTM and ANQGSEA. The CDR3 is CSVERGWTEAFF. For the CDR3, the DNA is TGCAGCGTTGAAAGGGGATGGACTGAAGCTTTCTTT.

This clonotype has a count of ten or more. The V and J genes are TRBV14 and TRBJ2-1; 10 positions agree with TRBD2. The V gene's germline CDR1 is SGHDN and CDR2 FVKESK. This CDR3 spans 16 amino acids. Trimming at V came to 1 base and at J to 12 bases, leaving 12 bases not matched to a gene. CDR3 protein: CASSQGLGLAVRRQFF. The CDR3 region has the DNA TGTGCCAGCAGCCAAGGGCTTGGACTAGCGGTCCGCCGGCAGTTCTTC.

The table lists this clonotype with many counts. The rearrangement uses TRBV7-9 and TRBJ1-1, with D possibly matching TRBD1 (5 bases). The germline gives CDR1 SEHNR, CDR2 FQNEAQ (reference sequence). CDR3 length equals 16 residues. The germline V and J ends were trimmed by 0 bases and 1 base, with 12 bases remaining between them. Written as DNA, the CDR3 is TGTGCCAGCAGCTTAGCTCGGGACCAAAGGAACACTGAAGCTTTCTTT. This sequence encodes CASSLARDQRNTEAFF.

A word on this clonotype: A much larger clone differs from this one at a single base, so this may be a read error. The gene calls are TRBV29-1 and TRBJ2-3; 8 bases line up with TRBD1. CDR3 size: 14 residues. Germline assignment: CDR1 SQVTM and CDR2 ANQGSEA. CDR3 DNA sequence: TGCTGCGCCGAGGCGACAGGGGGCACAGATACGCAGTATTTT. It is translated as CCAEATGGTDTQYF.

The table lists this clonotype with many counts. The chain links TRBV5-5 to TRBJ2-3, with D possibly matching TRBD2 (5 bases). Germline V gene lookup returns CDR1 SGHKS and CDR2 YYEKEE (reference sequence). This CDR3 region has 13 residues. V was cut by 2 bases and J by 8 bases, with 12 bases left in between. CDR3 nucleotides: TGTGCCAGCAGCTTAGGAGGTCAGGTTACGCAGTATTTT. It specifies CASSLGGQVTQYF.

This clonotype was recorded at least ten times. This chain uses TRBV7-2 with TRBJ2-7; 9 nucleotides match TRBD2. The germline CDR1 and CDR2 sequences are SGHTA and FQGNSA. Trimming at V came to 1 base and at J to 5 bases, leaving 9 bases not matched to a gene. The CDR3 totals 16 residues. The CDR3 loop is CASSLEGGGAGHEQYV. DNA for the CDR3: TGTGCCAGCAGCTTAGAAGGCGGGGGGGCCGGTCACGAGCAGTACGTC.

This clonotype showed up many times. The chain has TRBV9 and TRBJ2-3; 12 bases match TRBD2. V lost 4 bases and J lost 2; bases outside the gene matches: 11. Germline CDR1 and CDR2: SGDLS and YYNGEE. CDR3 length equals 18 residues. CDR3 in amino acids: CASSSSRLAGAVTDTQYF. Here the CDR3 DNA reads TGTGCCAGCAGCTCCAGCCGACTAGCGGGGGCAGTCACAGATACGCAGTATTTT. The full variable domain, completed using reference TRBV9 and TRBJ2-3, is DSGVTQTPKHLITATGQRVTLRCSPRSGDLSVYWYQQSLDQGLQFLIQYYNGEERAKGNILERFSAQQFPDLHSELNLSSLELGDSALYFCASSSSRLAGAVTDTQYFGPGTRLTVL.

This clonotype was seen repeatedly, ten times or more. This rearrangement joins TRBV3-1 to TRBJ1-1, with D hard to call. V was shortened by 0 bases and J by 7 bases, with 3 bases between the two germline ends. The CDR3 contains 11 residues. Germline CDR1 LGHDT, CDR2 YNNKEL (reference sequence). DNA for the CDR3: TGTGCCAGCAGCCAAGAGTTTGAAGCTTTCTTT. This gives the protein CASSQEFEAFF.

This clonotype occurred many times. This chain links TRBV27 with TRBJ1-1; D is undetermined. CDR1 and CDR2 from the germline V gene are MNHEY and SMNVEV (reference sequence). The CDR3 extends over 13 amino acids. The V end lost 4 bases, the J end lost 1 base, and 7 bases lay between the germline ends. CDR3 protein: CASSSTRNTEAFF. Written as DNA, the CDR3 is TGTGCCAGCAGTTCTACAAGGAACACTGAAGCTTTCTTT.

This clonotype came up many times. J is TRBJ1-1 and V is TRBV7-9; 9 bases agree with TRBD1. V lost 5 bases, J lost 11 bases, and 6 bases stayed unmatched. Germline V gene lookup returns CDR1 SEHNR and CDR2 FQNEAQ (reference sequence). The CDR3 runs to 12 residues. In DNA, the CDR3 is TGTGCCAGCAGCGCCGGGACAGGGACTGCTTTCTTT. Amino acids: CASSAGTGTAFF.

This clonotype was counted many times. This sequence joins TRBV20-1 and TRBJ2-1; possible D gene TRBD1, 5 bases. Germline values: CDR1 DFQATT, CDR2 SNEGSKA (reference sequence). This CDR3 has 12 amino acids. Trimming pared 3 bases from V and 9 bases from J, leaving 12 bases between. CDR3 coding DNA: TGCAGTGCTAGTCAGGGTTTAACTGAGCAGTTCTTC. The encoded protein is CSASQGLTEQFF.

This clonotype was seen many times. V is TRBV5-1 and J is TRBJ2-3; D perhaps matches TRBD2 (5 bases). The germline CDR1 and CDR2 sequences are SGHRS and YFSETQ. The CDR3 is 14 amino acids. Trimming stripped 0 bases from V and 2 bases from J, with 7 bases between. The CDR3 DNA sequence: TGCGCCAGCAGCTTGGCCCTAGCCACAGATACGCAGTATTTT. Its translation: CASSLALATDTQYF. The entire variable domain, with the rest obtained from reference TRBV5-1 and TRBJ2-3, is as follows: KAGVTQTPRYLIKTRGQQVTLSCSPISGHRSVSWYQQTPGQGLQFLFEYFSETQRNKGNFPGRFSGRQFSNSRSEMNVSTLELGDSALYLCASSLALATDTQYFGPGTRLTVL.

This clonotype was recorded at least ten times. V and J are TRBV6-2 or TRBV6-3 and TRBJ2-3; D remains ambiguous. CDR3 size: 14 residues. CDR1 and CDR2 from the germline V gene are MNHEY and SVGEGT. V dropped 10 bases and J dropped 4 bases, with 18 bases sitting between them. CDR3 amino acids: CATDGSDRPDTQYF. The CDR3 DNA sequence: TGTGCCACTGACGGTTCGGATCGACCAGATACGCAGTATTTT.

V is TRBV5-4 and J is TRBJ2-6, with unresolved D. V shed 0 bases and J shed 1 base, with 5 bases lying between them. The CDR3 consists of 15 residues. From germline, CDR1 is SGHNT and CDR2 YYREEE (reference sequence). The CDR3 DNA reads TGTGCCAGCAGCTTGGCCTTTTCTGGGGCCAACGTCCTGACTTTC. Its translation: CASSLAFSGANVLTF.

Ten or more counts support this clonotype. The chain carries TRBV7-9 and TRBJ2-4, with TRBD1 as a possible D gene (6 bases). CDR1 is SEHNR, CDR2 FQNEAQ, per germline (reference sequence). CDR3 length equals 12 residues. Trimming cost V 5 bases and J 6 bases, with 8 bases left between them. Written as DNA, the CDR3 is TGTGCCAGCAGCACAGGGAGAAACATTCAGTACTTC. The encoded protein is CASSTGRNIQYF.

This clonotype was found many times. The chain employs TRBV20-1 and TRBJ2-3; 7 bases are shared with TRBD1. The germline CDR1 and CDR2 sequences are DFQATT and SNEGSKA (reference sequence). The V segment lost 6 bases and the J segment 6 bases; nucleotides outside the gene matches: 18. The length of the CDR3 is 16 residues. This CDR3 is CSAIETGTLVWDTQYF. CDR3 coding DNA: TGCAGTGCCATCGAGACAGGGACCTTGGTATGGGATACGCAGTATTTT.